This record concerns one TCR beta chain sequence. The antigen remains undetermined. Compared with germline, one end of the junction differs, possibly owing to a read error. Germline V gene lookup returns CDR1 SGDLS and CDR2 YYNGEE. The CDR3 runs 16 residues. The protocol was immunoSEQ multiplex PCR, while the TCRdb copy is restricted to in-frame clones and leaves out a portion. The sample shows tens of thousands of clones, approximately 95% of them seen only once. This sample is drawn from a study of graft-versus-host responses after intestinal transplantation. Looking at the study overall: The whole recipient group had anti-thymocyte globulin induction followed by tacrolimus and steroids for 2 to 3 years.

The study's findings and limits: Investigators detected GvH clones in recipient marrow, with some emerging earlier in ileum or blood.

The receptor was isolated from a human donor who received an intestinal transplant. This sample comprised unstimulated CD8+ T cells sorted from spleen or lymph node cells, obtained before intestinal transplant. V is TRBV9 and J is TRBJ2-1; 14 bases map to TRBD2. The CDR3 DNA reads TGTGCCGGCAGCCCAGGGACTAGCGGGAGCTCAGAAGAGCAGTTCTTC. Translated: CAGSPGTSGSSEEQFF.